This T cell receptor beta chain was sequenced in a study of long-term antiretroviral therapy in people with HIV. At the survey level, the v3.0 immunoSEQ assay was run. The protocol was immunoSEQ multiplex PCR, while the TCRdb copy is restricted to in-frame clones and leaves out a portion. The data contain about 36,000 clones, around three quarters of them seen just once; the ten biggest clones take up less than 6%. This clone was observed a handful of times. This TCR was recovered from a man between 25 and 39 years old with HIV. The starting material was unsorted PBMCs, obtained 3.4 years after starting antiretroviral therapy.

The CDR3 DNA sequence: TGTGCCAGCAGCCAAGTGACTAGCGACAGCTCCTACGAGCAGTACTTC. Translating gives CASSQVTSDSSYEQYF. V gene TRBV4-2 combines with J gene TRBJ2-7, with 8 bases fitting TRBD2. The CDR3 loop spans 16 amino acids. Germline lookup yields CDR1 LGHNA and CDR2 YNFKEQ. V shed 1 base and J 0 bases; nucleotides not matched to a gene: 5.